The rows below give T cell receptor beta chains drawn from one sample of a study of T cell responses to AZD1222 COVID-19 vaccine. The method was immunoSEQ multiplex PCR; TCRdb's version includes in-frame clones alone and lacks a portion of them. Of about 99,000 clones in the sample, around nine tenths were seen once. This specimen was peripheral blood, taken on day 0 of AZD1222 vaccination. These receptors all come from an adult in good health. Both conserved end residues are part of each CDR3. A D gene is named only where the DNA matches it firmly. Clone size appears in some rows only: once, few, many, or a class for an expanded clone.

V	D	J	size	DNA	CDR3
TRBV25-1	NA	TRBJ2-2	NA	TGTGCCAGCAGTGATGCCCCCCCAGGCGCCACCGGGGAGCTGTTTTTT	CASSDAPPGATGELFF
TRBV7-8	NA	TRBJ1-5	once	TGTGCCAGCAGCTTAACACTTCAGGGTCGCCAGCCCCAGCATTTT	CASSLTLQGRQPQHF
TRBV5-1	NA	TRBJ2-5	NA	TGCGCCAGCAGCTTTTACCAAGAGACCCAGTACTTC	CASSFYQETQYF
TRBV19	NA	TRBJ2-3	NA	TGTGCCAGTATAGGGATCGGCGGGGTCACAGATACGCAGTATTTT	CASIGIGGVTDTQYF
TRBV2	NA	TRBJ2-2	NA	TGTGCCAGCCGGACCGGGTCCGGCGGGGAGCTGTTTTTT	CASRTGSGGELFF
TRBV27	NA	TRBJ1-4	NA	TGTGCCAGTAAATTAGGAGGCCTCGCCGAAAAACTGTTTTTT	CASKLGGLAEKLFF
TRBV5-4	NA	TRBJ1-3	NA	TGTGCCAGCAGCTTGGACAGGCGCTCTGGAAACACCATATATTTT	CASSLDRRSGNTIYF
TRBV7-2	TRBD1	TRBJ2-2	NA	TGTGCCAGCAGCCCGGGACAGGGGACCGGGGAGCTGTTTTTT	CASSPGQGTGELFF
TRBV24-1	NA	TRBJ2-4	once	TGTGCCACCAGTGACAGAAACATTCAGTACTTC	CATSDRNIQYF
TRBV5-4	NA	TRBJ1-4	NA	TGTGCCAGCAGCTTGAATTTAGCAACTAATGAAAAACTGTTTTTT	CASSLNLATNEKLFF
TRBV6-1	NA	TRBJ1-4	NA	TGTGCCAGCAGTGAAGGGGAAACTCTGGGGGAAAAACTGTTTTTT	CASSEGETLGEKLFF
TRBV9	NA	TRBJ2-1	NA	TGTGCCAGCAGCGTAGGACCCCAGACCCTCAATGAGCAGTTCTTC	CASSVGPQTLNEQFF
TRBV4-3	NA	TRBJ1-6	NA	TGCGCCAGCAGCCAATTCAATGATTCACCCCTCCACTTT	CASSQFNDSPLHF
TRBV11-3	NA	TRBJ1-1	NA	TGTGCCAGCAGCTTAGAGTACACTGAAGCTTTCTTT	CASSLEYTEAFF
TRBV6-5	NA	TRBJ1-2	NA	TGTGCCAGCAGTTACTCGAGTATGCCTGCGGGGGGCTACACCTTC	CASSYSSMPAGGYTF